These 19 T cell receptor beta chains share one sample of origin, sequenced in a study of breast tumors, draining lymph nodes, adjacent tissues. TCRdb reanalysed the multiplex PCR reads using MiXCR and keeps one entry per CDR3 protein. The sample yields around 190,000 distinct CDR3 sequences, roughly a third seen once. Axillary draining lymph nodes of breast cancer patients supplied the node samples. Input material: axillary lymph node tissue. Receptor source: a female donor with breast cancer. Some clones in this sample may be carry-over from other donors' samples.

This clonotype was counted at least ten times. J is TRBJ2-5 and V is TRBV5-6; D is perhaps TRBD2 (6 bases). Germline CDR1 SGHDT, CDR2 YYEEEE. This CDR3 spans 15 amino acids. Trimming cost V 0 bases and J 1 base, with 10 bases left between them. The chain's CDR3 is CASSLAAGSQETQYF. In DNA, the CDR3 is TGTGCCAGCAGCTTGGCCGCGGGGAGCCAAGAGACCCAGTACTTC.

Remarks on this clonotype: One end of the junction is discordant with germline, which a read error may explain. The chain joins TRBV27 to TRBJ1-5; D call uncertain. The germline V gene has CDR1 MNHEY and CDR2 SMNVEV (reference sequence). This CDR3 is 14 amino acids long. The chain's CDR3 is CACSWEYSNQPQHF. The CDR3 DNA sequence: TGTGCCTGCAGTTGGGAGTATAGCAATCAGCCCCAGCATTTT.

This clonotype was detected ten times or more. The chain employs TRBV5-6 and TRBJ2-5; a possible D gene is TRBD1 (5 bases). V lost 4 bases to trimming and J lost 5 bases, with 12 bases between them. Germline assignment: CDR1 SGHDT and CDR2 YYEEEE. This CDR3 contains 13 residues. This CDR3 is CASSSTGGETQYF. CDR3 bases: TGTGCCAGCAGCAGTACAGGTGGGGAGACCCAGTACTTC.

This clonotype was counted at least ten times. This rearrangement joins TRBV19 to TRBJ2-1; D perhaps matches TRBD1 (5 bases). The CDR3 has 13 residues. V lost 5 bases and J lost 3, with 8 bases in between. The V gene's germline CDR1 is LNHDA and CDR2 SQIVND (reference sequence). The CDR3 spells CASSWGGYNEQFF. CDR3 nucleotides: TGTGCCAGTAGTTGGGGCGGCTACAATGAGCAGTTCTTC.

This clonotype was counted at least ten times. The chain combines TRBV2 with TRBJ1-5; D not resolved. The germline CDR1 and CDR2 sequences are SNHLY and FYNNEI. Trimming removed 6 bases from V and 2 bases from J, with 8 bases in between. This CDR3 is built from 13 residues. CDR3 in DNA: TGTGCCAGCAGAGGGATGGGCAATCAGCCCCAGCATTTT. Its protein product is CASRGMGNQPQHF.

This clonotype was picked up many times. V usage is TRBV7-6 and J usage is TRBJ2-3; D uncertain. The length of the CDR3 is 12 residues. Looked up from germline, CDR1 is SGHVS and CDR2 is FNYEAQ. V was trimmed by 5 bases and J by 5 bases, leaving 8 bases between them. CDR3 nucleotide sequence: TGTGCCAGCAGCCCCTCAGAAGATACGCAGTATTTT. Translation: CASSPSEDTQYF.

Points on this clonotype: A much larger clone lies one base from this, so it may be a read error. The rearrangement links TRBV5-5 to TRBJ1-2, with a weak D call TRBD1 (5 bases). The CDR3 loop spans 15 amino acids. Trimming shortened V by 4 bases and J by 8 bases, and 21 bases separated the two germline ends. Germline CDR1 SGHKS, CDR2 YYEKEE (reference sequence). The CDR3 is CASSTGTGPAGGYTF. Written as DNA, the CDR3 is TGTGCCAGCAGCACGGGAACAGGCCCAGCTGGGGGCTACACCTTC.

This clonotype was observed many times. The genes are TRBV14 and TRBJ2-7; tentatively, D is TRBD2 (5 bases). Looked up from germline, CDR1 is SGHDN and CDR2 is FVKESK. The CDR3 loop spans 14 amino acids. Trimming removed 4 bases at V and 0 bases at J, with 10 bases between. CDR3: CASSPYGDSYEQYF. Written as DNA, the CDR3 is TGTGCCAGCAGCCCCTACGGGGACTCCTACGAGCAGTACTTC.

This clonotype was seen at least ten times. The chain is built from TRBV6-6 and TRBJ1-2; no reliable D call. CDR3 length: 14 residues. V lost 2 bases to trimming and J lost 0 bases, with 7 bases between them. The germline gives CDR1 MNHNY, CDR2 SVGAGI (reference sequence). The CDR3 loop is CASSYPEANYGYTF. The CDR3 nucleotides read TGTGCCAGCAGTTACCCTGAAGCTAACTATGGCTACACCTTC.

This clonotype was counted at least ten times. This chain connects TRBV7-6 to TRBJ1-4, with D possibly TRBD1 on 5 matching bases. This CDR3 is built from 15 residues. Looked up from germline, CDR1 is SGHVS and CDR2 is FNYEAQ. V lost 4 bases and J 8 bases, leaving 17 bases between the germline ends. The CDR3 coding sequence is TGTGCCAGCAGCTCCGAGAGGGGCCCGGGAGAAAAACTGTTTTTT. This translates into CASSSERGPGEKLFF.

About this clonotype: One junction end does not reproduce the germline sequence, and a read error may be involved. The chain is built from TRBV10-3 and TRBJ2-7, with D possibly called TRBD1 or TRBD2 (7 bases each). This CDR3 comprises 14 residues. CDR1 is ENHRY, CDR2 SYGVKD, per germline. CDR3 DNA: TGTGCCATCAGTGTGGGAGGGGGCGCATACGGGCAGTACTTC. It codes for CAISVGGGAYGQYF.

The V call is TRBV2, the J call TRBJ1-3; the match to TRBD1 covers 7 bases. Germline assignment: CDR1 SNHLY and CDR2 FYNNEI. J was trimmed by 8 bases and V by 6 bases; bases with no gene match: 22. The length of the CDR3 is 18 residues. The DNA of the CDR3 is TGTGCCAGCAGCCGACAGGGAAGCGCCTCTAACTATGGCTACACCATATATTTT. It translates to CASSRQGSASNYGYTIYF. The full variable domain, with the rest looked up from reference TRBV2 and TRBJ1-3, is EPEVTQTPSHQVTQMGQEVILRCVPISNHLYFYWYRQILGQKVEFLVSFYNNEISEKSEIFDDQFSVERPDGSNFTLKIRSTKLEDSAMYFCASSRQGSASNYGYTIYFGEGSWLTVV.

This clonotype has at least ten counts. The chain links TRBV11-2 to TRBJ2-1; no reliable D call. This CDR3 has 9 amino acids. Trimming took 9 bases from V and 6 from J, leaving 3 bases between them. Per germline, CDR1 SGHAT and CDR2 FQNNGV. DNA of the CDR3: TGTGCCAGTTTCAATGAGCAGTTCTTC. Translating it yields CASFNEQFF.

This clonotype was detected ten times or more. This chain uses TRBV19 with TRBJ2-7; D is possibly TRBD1 or TRBD2 (6 bases each). Germline V gene lookup returns CDR1 LNHDA and CDR2 SQIVND (reference sequence). The CDR3 sequence is 15 residues long. V lost 5 bases and J lost 2, with 16 bases in between. CDR3 in amino acids: CASSPGTGAPYEQYF. The CDR3 DNA reads TGTGCCAGTAGTCCAGGGACGGGGGCCCCCTACGAGCAGTACTTC.

This clonotype was counted many times. In DNA form, the CDR3 reads TGTGCCACCAGCAGAGCGGCGGGGGGGCGAACCGGGGAGCTGTTTTTT. This encodes CATSRAAGGRTGELFF. The rearrangement uses TRBV15 and TRBJ2-2; 9 bases fit TRBD2. Germline CDR1 and CDR2: LNHNV and YYDKDF (reference sequence). Losses at the gene ends were 1 base for V and 5 bases for J; bases not matched to a gene: 5. The CDR3 covers 16 residues.

The chain employs TRBV19 and TRBJ2-2; 8 nucleotides match TRBD2. V trimming: 6 bases; J trimming: 16 bases; junction bases outside the gene matches: 7. Looked up from germline, CDR1 is LNHDA and CDR2 is SQIVND (reference sequence). The CDR3 has 11 amino acids. CDR3 sequence: CASSIMAGGFF. The CDR3 DNA is TGTGCCAGTAGCATCATGGCGGGAGGGTTTTTT.

The sample holds many counts of this clonotype. This sequence joins TRBV4-1 and TRBJ1-6, with TRBD1 matching 7 bases. Germline trimming cut 4 bases from V and 6 bases from J; bases unmatched to any gene: 12. The germline V gene encodes CDR1 MGHRA and CDR2 YSYEKL. The CDR3 sequence is 17 residues long. CDR3 in DNA: TGCGCCAGCAGCCCGCAGGGGGGGGCGCGTTTTAATTCACCCCTCCACTTT. Encoded protein: CASSPQGGARFNSPLHF.

The V and J genes are TRBV2 and TRBJ2-6, with 8 bases matching TRBD2. V was clipped by 5 bases and J by 0 bases; unmatched bases: 6. The CDR3 length is 17 residues. Germline V gene data show CDR1 as SNHLY and CDR2 as FYNNEI. The CDR3 region is CASSSGGSASGANVLTF. CDR3 nucleotides: TGTGCCAGCAGTAGCGGGGGCAGCGCCTCTGGGGCCAACGTCCTGACTTTC.

The table lists this clonotype with many counts. The J gene is TRBJ1-6, the V gene TRBV11-2; TRBD1 might be the D (5 bases). Trimming removed 0 bases at V and 5 bases at J, with 8 bases between. The CDR3 runs 15 residues. The germline V gene encodes CDR1 SGHAT and CDR2 FQNNGV. The CDR3 DNA follows: TGTGCCAGCAGCTTAGATGGGGACGATAATTCACCCCTCCACTTT. Translation: CASSLDGDDNSPLHF.